This TCR beta chain was recovered during a study of T cell changes during pregnancy in multiple sclerosis. TCRdb's copy holds only in-frame clones and misses some; the assay was immunoSEQ multiplex PCR. This sample carries 30,000 to 45,000 clones, roughly 91% of them seen once, and the ten largest clones take 5.5% to 7%. The CDR3 has 12 residues. Trimming removed 4 bases from V and 5 bases from J; junction bases left unmatched: 3. Germline V gene lookup returns CDR1 SQVTM and CDR2 ANQGSEA. Sequenced material: CD8+ T cells from peripheral blood mononuclear cells, taken in the second trimester of pregnancy. The chain uses TRBV29-1 and TRBJ1-1, with 8 bases that match TRBD1. This clonotype was obtained from a female donor with multiple sclerosis, enrolled in a pregnancy study. CDR3 sequence: CSVVTGGTEAFF. CDR3 bases: TGCAGCGTTGTAACAGGGGGGACTGAAGCTTTCTTT.